Listed below are T cell receptor beta chains from one sample, sequenced in a study of patients with pleural tuberculosis. TCRdb redid the calling of the reads with MiXCR, one entry per CDR3 protein. The repertoire holds some 48,000 distinct CDR3 sequences, with approximately 7.5% as singletons. All receptors derive from a human donor with pleural tuberculosis. Both conserved end residues are part of each CDR3. The D gene is left open where the match is weak. Not every row has a clone size; where given, it reads once, few, many or a size class.

TRBJ2-3,.,.,TRBV28,TGTGCCAGCAGTTTTAGCCTATTCACAGATACGCTGTATTTT,CASSFSLFTDTLYF
TRBJ2-3,TRBD2,many,TRBV27,TGTGCCAGCAGTTTATCTTCCAGCGGGAGGGCCACAGATACGCAGTATTTT,CASSLSSSGRATDTQYF
TRBJ1-1,TRBD1,few,TRBV11-1,TGTGCCAGCAGCTCCGGGACAGGGGGCTACACTGAAGCTTTCTTT,CASSSGTGGYTEAFF
TRBJ2-3,TRBD2,few,TRBV12-3/TRBV12-4,TGTGCCAGCGGGACTAGCGGGGGGACTAGCACAGATACGCAGTATTTT,CASGTSGGTSTDTQYF
TRBJ2-3,.,many,TRBV12-3/TRBV12-4,TGTGCCAGCAGTTTAGGGCAGTCAGGCACAGATACGCAGTATTTT,CASSLGQSGTDTQYF
TRBJ1-2,.,many,TRBV19,TGTGCCAGTAGTATTCAGGCTAACTATGGCTACACCTTC,CASSIQANYGYTF
TRBJ1-6,.,many,TRBV29-1,TGCAGCGTTGGTGGGCAGGGTCTCCCCCTCCACTTT,CSVGGQGLPLHF
TRBJ2-7,TRBD2,few,TRBV4-2,TGTGCCAGCAGCCCCGGTAGGTGGCTAGCGGGACACGAGCAGTACTTC,CASSPGRWLAGHEQYF
TRBJ2-1,.,many,TRBV16,TGTGCCAGCAGCGAAAGGGACGGATCGAAGCAGTTCTTC,CASSERDGSKQFF
TRBJ1-5,.,few,TRBV12-3/TRBV12-4,TGTGCCAGCAGTTTAGTTGCCGGGTATAGCAATCAGCCCCAGCATTTT,CASSLVAGYSNQPQHF
TRBJ1-2,TRBD1,many,TRBV2,TGTGCCAGCAGTGGTGGACAGGGGGCGAGGGGCTACACCTTC,CASSGGQGARGYTF
TRBJ1-1,.,many,TRBV14,TGTGCCAGCAGCCCCTATGGACGGGTGAACACTGAAGCTTTCTTT,CASSPYGRVNTEAFF
TRBJ2-3,.,many,TRBV11-1,TGTGCCAGCAGCTTAGCTGCGGATACGCAGTATTTT,CASSLAADTQYF
TRBJ1-2,.,.,TRBV30,TGTGCCTGGAGTGTTAGGGCTTACGGCTACACCTTC,CAWSVRAYGYTF
TRBJ2-3,.,many,TRBV10-3,TGTGCCATCAGTGAGTCTGAGTTGCCAGATACGCAGTATTTT,CAISESELPDTQYF
TRBJ1-1,.,few,TRBV3-1,TGTGCCAGCAGCCCCAGGGCAGAAGTAATGAACACTGAAGCTTTCTTT,CASSPRAEVMNTEAFF
TRBJ2-1,TRBD2,many,TRBV28,TGTGCCAGCATAAACAGCGGGAGAGTCAATGAGCAGTTCTTC,CASINSGRVNEQFF
TRBJ2-3,.,many,TRBV20-1,TGCAGTGTCCAGCGCTTCACAGATACGCAGTATTTT,CSVQRFTDTQYF
TRBJ1-1,.,many,TRBV12-3/TRBV12-4,TGTGCCAGCAGTCCCCCACAGGGTGGGGGTACCACTGAAGCTTTCTTT,CASSPPQGGGTTEAFF
TRBJ1-2,TRBD1,many,TRBV12-3/TRBV12-4,TGTGCCAGCAGTTCAGGGGGCTATGGCTACACCTTC,CASSSGGYGYTF
TRBJ2-1,TRBD2,many,TRBV7-3,TGTGCCAGCAGCTTAAAGGTAGCGGGAGTCTACAATGAGCAGTTCTTC,CASSLKVAGVYNEQFF
TRBJ2-4,.,.,TRBV20-1,TGCAGTGCTAGTACCAGGGCGACGGACATTCAGTACTTC,CSASTRATDIQYF
TRBJ2-1,TRBD1,.,TRBV12-3/TRBV12-4,TGTGCCAGCCGGGACAGGGAGTGGAATGAGCAGTTCTTC,CASRDREWNEQFF
TRBJ1-2,.,many,TRBV28,TGTGCCAGCAGTTTCGACAGGAGCAACTATGGCTACACCTTC,CASSFDRSNYGYTF
TRBJ1-1,TRBD1,many,TRBV3-1,TGTGCCAGCAGCCAAGATAGGGGACAGGGAACGGCTGAAGCTTTCTTT,CASSQDRGQGTAEAFF
TRBJ1-1,.,many,TRBV18,TGTGCCAGCTCACCGGGCCGGGACGTGAACACTGAAGCTTTCTTT,CASSPGRDVNTEAFF
TRBJ2-3,TRBD2,many,TRBV12-3/TRBV12-4,TGTGCCAGCAGTTTGGGTAGCGGGACCACAGATACGCAGTATTTT,CASSLGSGTTDTQYF
TRBJ1-5,TRBD1,many,TRBV12-3/TRBV12-4,TGTGCCAGCAACCCGACAGGGTCAAGGAGCAATCAGCCCCAGCATTTT,CASNPTGSRSNQPQHF
TRBJ2-7,TRBD1,many,TRBV7-8,TGTGCCAGCAGGGAGCTGACAGGGTCAGGCGAGCAGTACTTC,CASRELTGSGEQYF
TRBJ2-1,.,few,TRBV29-1,TGCAGCGGGAGGGGACAGAGCTACAATGAGCAGTTCTTC,CSGRGQSYNEQFF
TRBJ1-5,.,many,TRBV18,TGTGCCAGCTCACCAGGGGGGTATCAGCCCCAGCATTTT,CASSPGGYQPQHF
TRBJ2-7,.,few,TRBV11-2,TGTGCCAGCAGCTTCGGATTCTCCTACGAGCAGTACTTC,CASSFGFSYEQYF
TRBJ2-7,.,many,TRBV6-2/TRBV6-3,TGTGCCAGCAGTTACCCTACAAAGACCTACGAGCAGTACTTC,CASSYPTKTYEQYF
TRBJ1-1,TRBD1,many,TRBV25-1,TGTGCCAGCAGTCCCAGGACAGGGCCTATGAACACTGAAGCTTTCTTT,CASSPRTGPMNTEAFF
TRBJ1-1,.,many,TRBV10-3,TGTGCCATCAGTCAACGGGGGGGGAACACTGAAGCTTTCTTT,CAISQRGGNTEAFF
TRBJ2-5,TRBD1,.,TRBV19,TGTGCCAGTAGTATAAACAGGGGAAACCTCCAAGAGACCCAGTACTTC,CASSINRGNLQETQYF
TRBJ2-3,.,many,TRBV10-2,TGCGCCAGCCCAAAGGGGCAGTATTTT,CASPKGQYF